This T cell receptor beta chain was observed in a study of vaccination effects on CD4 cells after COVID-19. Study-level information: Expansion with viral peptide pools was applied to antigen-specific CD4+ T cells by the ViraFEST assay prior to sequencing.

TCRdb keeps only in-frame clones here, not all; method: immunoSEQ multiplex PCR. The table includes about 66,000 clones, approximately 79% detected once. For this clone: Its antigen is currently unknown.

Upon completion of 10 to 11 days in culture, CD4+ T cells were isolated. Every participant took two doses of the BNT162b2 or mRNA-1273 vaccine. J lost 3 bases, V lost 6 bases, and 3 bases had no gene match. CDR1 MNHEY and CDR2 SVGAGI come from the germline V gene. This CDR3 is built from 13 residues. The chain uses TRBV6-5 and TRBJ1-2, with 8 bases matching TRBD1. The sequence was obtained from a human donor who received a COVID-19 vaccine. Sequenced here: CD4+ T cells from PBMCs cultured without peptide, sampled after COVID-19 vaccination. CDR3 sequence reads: CASSGTGDYGYTF. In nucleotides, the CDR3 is TGTGCCAGCAGCGGGACAGGCGACTATGGCTACACCTTC.